This is a list of T cell receptor beta chains from one sample in a study of blood T cell repertoires in COVID-19. Produced via immunoSEQ multiplex PCR; TCRdb's table is partial and in-frame only. The repertoire has 200,000 or so clones, roughly 87% of them found once; the top ten carry around 6.5%. Source material: peripheral blood. The receptors shown here come from a woman aged 40 to 50 with acute or convalescent COVID-19. The CDR3 runs from the conserved cysteine through the conserved F or W. Each record gives: J gene, clone size, V gene, D gene, CDR3 DNA, CDR3 protein. The D gene is left open where the match is weak. Clone size is given for some rows only: seen once, a few or many times, or a class if the clone is expanded.

j_gene: TRBJ2-3; abundance: -; v_gene: TRBV9; d_gene: TRBD2; CDR3nt: TGTGCCAGCAGCGTGAGCGGGAGGGTCACAGATACGCAGTATTTT; CDR3aa: CASSVSGRVTDTQYF
j_gene: TRBJ1-2; abundance: once; v_gene: TRBV18; d_gene: TRBD1; CDR3nt: TGTGCCAGCTCACCTGGACAGGGGGCGAATGGCTACACCTTC; CDR3aa: CASSPGQGANGYTF
j_gene: TRBJ2-5; abundance: -; v_gene: TRBV28; d_gene: -; CDR3nt: TGTGCCAGCAGGCCGCAGGCCCCGCAGACCCAGTACTTC; CDR3aa: CASRPQAPQTQYF
j_gene: TRBJ2-7; abundance: few; v_gene: TRBV2; d_gene: TRBD2; CDR3nt: TGTGCCAGCAGTGAAGTCGGTCTAGCGGGAGGCGAGCAGTACTTC; CDR3aa: CASSEVGLAGGEQYF
j_gene: TRBJ1-2; abundance: -; v_gene: TRBV2; d_gene: TRBD1; CDR3nt: TGTGCCAGCAGGTTGGACAGGGAGTATGGCTACACCTTC; CDR3aa: CASRLDREYGYTF
j_gene: TRBJ2-3; abundance: once; v_gene: TRBV24-1; d_gene: TRBD2; CDR3nt: TGTGCCACCAGTGACATAGCGGGAGTAGCAGATACGCAGTATTTT; CDR3aa: CATSDIAGVADTQYF
j_gene: TRBJ1-1; abundance: -; v_gene: TRBV4-1; d_gene: -; CDR3nt: TGCGCCAGCAGCCAGATGGGGGGGAACACTGAAGCTTTCTTT; CDR3aa: CASSQMGGNTEAFF
j_gene: TRBJ2-4; abundance: -; v_gene: TRBV7-9; d_gene: TRBD2; CDR3nt: TGTGCCAGCAGCTTTCCCCCTAGCGGGAGGACAACCAAAAACATTCAGTACTTC; CDR3aa: CASSFPPSGRTTKNIQYF
j_gene: TRBJ1-2; abundance: -; v_gene: TRBV28; d_gene: TRBD1; CDR3nt: TGTGCCAGCAGTACACAGGGGGAATCCCCCTATGGCTACACCTTC; CDR3aa: CASSTQGESPYGYTF
j_gene: TRBJ2-1; abundance: -; v_gene: TRBV19; d_gene: TRBD2; CDR3nt: TGTGCCAGTAGTATGGTTGCGGGAGGACATGAGCAGTTCTTC; CDR3aa: CASSMVAGGHEQFF
j_gene: TRBJ1-1; abundance: -; v_gene: TRBV7-8; d_gene: TRBD1; CDR3nt: TGTGCCAGCAGCTTATTGACAGGGACTGAAGCTTTCTTT; CDR3aa: CASSLLTGTEAFF
j_gene: TRBJ2-1; abundance: -; v_gene: TRBV6-1; d_gene: TRBD2; CDR3nt: TGTGCCAGCAGTGAACTAGCGGGCTACAATGAGCAGTTCTTC; CDR3aa: CASSELAGYNEQFF
j_gene: TRBJ1-6; abundance: -; v_gene: TRBV30; d_gene: -; CDR3nt: TGTGCCTGGAGTCCAGGGCCGAGTTCACCCCTCCACTTT; CDR3aa: CAWSPGPSSPLHF
j_gene: TRBJ1-3; abundance: -; v_gene: TRBV4-1; d_gene: -; CDR3nt: TGCGCCAGCAGCCAGGGGCCTGGAAACACCATATATTTT; CDR3aa: CASSQGPGNTIYF
j_gene: TRBJ2-5; abundance: -; v_gene: TRBV7-6; d_gene: TRBD2; CDR3nt: TGTGCCAGCAGCCGGCGGGGGGGATATCAGGAGACCCAGTACTTC; CDR3aa: CASSRRGGYQETQYF
j_gene: TRBJ2-3; abundance: -; v_gene: TRBV29-1; d_gene: TRBD2; CDR3nt: TGCAGCGCCGGGACTAGCAGTGATACGCAGTATTTT; CDR3aa: CSAGTSSDTQYF
j_gene: TRBJ1-3; abundance: -; v_gene: TRBV3-1/TRBV3-2; d_gene: TRBD1; CDR3nt: TGTGCCAGCAGCCAGGGACAGGGGCTGCACACCATATATTTT; CDR3aa: CASSQGQGLHTIYF
j_gene: TRBJ2-7; abundance: -; v_gene: TRBV27; d_gene: TRBD1; CDR3nt: TGTGCCAGCAGCAGACAGGGTCTCTACGAGCAGTACTTC; CDR3aa: CASSRQGLYEQYF
j_gene: TRBJ1-1; abundance: -; v_gene: TRBV28; d_gene: TRBD1; CDR3nt: TGTGCCAGCAGTCCGGGACAGGGTGATGAAGCTTTCTTT; CDR3aa: CASSPGQGDEAFF
j_gene: TRBJ2-7; abundance: -; v_gene: TRBV10-3; d_gene: TRBD1; CDR3nt: TGTGCCATCAGTCCGGGACAGAACTCCTACGAGCAGTACTTC; CDR3aa: CAISPGQNSYEQYF
j_gene: TRBJ1-5; abundance: -; v_gene: TRBV19; d_gene: TRBD1; CDR3nt: TGTGCCAGTGCCGGCGACAGGGGCAATCAGCCCCAGCATTTT; CDR3aa: CASAGDRGNQPQHF
j_gene: TRBJ2-7; abundance: -; v_gene: TRBV4-2; d_gene: -; CDR3nt: TGTGCCAGCAGCCACATGGCGGGAATGTCTTACGAGCAGTACTTC; CDR3aa: CASSHMAGMSYEQYF
j_gene: TRBJ1-1; abundance: few; v_gene: TRBV18; d_gene: -; CDR3nt: TGTGCCAGCTCACCACAAGCCCAGGGGACGAACACTGAAGCTTTCTTT; CDR3aa: CASSPQAQGTNTEAFF
j_gene: TRBJ2-7; abundance: -; v_gene: TRBV6-5; d_gene: -; CDR3nt: TGTGCCAGCAGTTATATGAGGGATTACGAGCAGTACTTC; CDR3aa: CASSYMRDYEQYF
j_gene: TRBJ1-5; abundance: -; v_gene: TRBV6-5; d_gene: TRBD1; CDR3nt: TGTGCCAGCAGATTGGGACAGCACCAGCCCCAGCATTTT; CDR3aa: CASRLGQHQPQHF
j_gene: TRBJ1-2; abundance: -; v_gene: TRBV28; d_gene: -; CDR3nt: TGTGCCAGCAGTTTAGACGGCAGGCGCTATGGCTACACCTTC; CDR3aa: CASSLDGRRYGYTF
j_gene: TRBJ2-2; abundance: -; v_gene: TRBV7-6; d_gene: TRBD2; CDR3nt: TGTGCCAGCCGAGCGGGAACGAACACCGGGGAGCTGTTTTTT; CDR3aa: CASRAGTNTGELFF
j_gene: TRBJ1-5; abundance: few; v_gene: TRBV27; d_gene: -; CDR3nt: TGTGCCAGCAGTCCCCGGGAGCAAAATCAGCCCCAGCATTTT; CDR3aa: CASSPREQNQPQHF
j_gene: TRBJ2-3; abundance: -; v_gene: TRBV5-4; d_gene: TRBD2; CDR3nt: TGTGCCAGCAGCTTGGCCGGGGCTAGCGGGGGTGGGGATACGCAGTATTTT; CDR3aa: CASSLAGASGGGDTQYF
j_gene: TRBJ2-3; abundance: -; v_gene: TRBV30; d_gene: -; CDR3nt: TGTGCCTGGAGTGAAAGGGGGAACGGGTATTTT; CDR3aa: CAWSERGNGYF
j_gene: TRBJ1-6; abundance: once; v_gene: TRBV3-1/TRBV3-2; d_gene: -; CDR3nt: TGTGCCAGCAGCCAAGATTTCAGGGGCCTCCACTTT; CDR3aa: CASSQDFRGLHF
j_gene: TRBJ2-1; abundance: -; v_gene: TRBV28; d_gene: TRBD2; CDR3nt: TGTGCCAGCACCCCCCCTGGGGCGGGAGGATACAATGAGCAGTTCTTC; CDR3aa: CASTPPGAGGYNEQFF
j_gene: TRBJ2-3; abundance: -; v_gene: TRBV18; d_gene: -; CDR3nt: TGTGCCAGCTCACCTTCAGGTGGCACAGATACGCAGTATTTT; CDR3aa: CASSPSGGTDTQYF
j_gene: TRBJ1-1; abundance: -; v_gene: TRBV3-1/TRBV3-2; d_gene: -; CDR3nt: TGTGCCAGCAGCCAAGAAGCCATAGACTTGAACACTGAAGCTTTCTTT; CDR3aa: CASSQEAIDLNTEAFF
j_gene: TRBJ2-1; abundance: -; v_gene: TRBV5-1; d_gene: TRBD1; CDR3nt: TGCGCCAGCAGCTTACAGGGGGCAATCGGCAATGAGCAGTTCTTC; CDR3aa: CASSLQGAIGNEQFF
j_gene: TRBJ2-1; abundance: -; v_gene: TRBV5-1; d_gene: TRBD2; CDR3nt: TGCGCCAGCAGGGAACTAGCGGGGGCAGGCGATGAGCAGTTCTTC; CDR3aa: CASRELAGAGDEQFF
j_gene: TRBJ2-1; abundance: -; v_gene: TRBV5-1; d_gene: -; CDR3nt: TGCGCCAGCAGCTTGCTTGGGGCCAGCTCCTACAATGAGCAGTTCTTC; CDR3aa: CASSLLGASSYNEQFF
j_gene: TRBJ2-5; abundance: -; v_gene: TRBV3-1/TRBV3-2; d_gene: -; CDR3nt: TGTGCCAGCAGCCAGGGTAGCGGCTTTCAGACCCAGTACTTC; CDR3aa: CASSQGSGFQTQYF
j_gene: TRBJ1-5; abundance: few; v_gene: TRBV5-8; d_gene: -; CDR3nt: TGTGCCAGCAATGAGGGAAAGGTCGTCGATCAGCCCCAGCATTTT; CDR3aa: CASNEGKVVDQPQHF
j_gene: TRBJ2-1; abundance: once; v_gene: TRBV11-2; d_gene: TRBD1; CDR3nt: TGTGCCAGCAGCTCTCGGACAGGCGGAGTGAACAATGAGCAGTTCTTC; CDR3aa: CASSSRTGGVNNEQFF
j_gene: TRBJ1-1; abundance: -; v_gene: TRBV6-2/TRBV6-3; d_gene: TRBD1; CDR3nt: TGTGCCAGCAGTTACGAGGCAGGGGGAGACACTGAAGCTTTCTTT; CDR3aa: CASSYEAGGDTEAFF
j_gene: TRBJ1-2; abundance: -; v_gene: TRBV21-1; d_gene: -; CDR3nt: TGTGCCAGCAGCACCTCGGGACAGGGGAGGGTACTGGGTGGCTACACCTTC; CDR3aa: CASSTSGQGRVLGGYTF
j_gene: TRBJ2-1; abundance: -; v_gene: TRBV7-6; d_gene: -; CDR3nt: TGTGCCAGCAGCCCCAGGTTTCGGGGATCCTACAATGAGCAGTTCTTC; CDR3aa: CASSPRFRGSYNEQFF
j_gene: TRBJ2-3; abundance: -; v_gene: TRBV29-1; d_gene: TRBD1; CDR3nt: TGCAGCGTTGAACCCGGGACAGGGGGGACAGATACGCAGTATTTT; CDR3aa: CSVEPGTGGTDTQYF
j_gene: TRBJ1-1; abundance: -; v_gene: TRBV5-4; d_gene: -; CDR3nt: TGTGCCAGCAGCCCCGGGGGGGCTGGGAACACTGAAGCTTTCTTT; CDR3aa: CASSPGGAGNTEAFF
j_gene: TRBJ2-5; abundance: -; v_gene: TRBV30; d_gene: TRBD2; CDR3nt: TGTGCCTGGAGGGCTAGCGGGGGGAGAGAGACCCAGTACTTC; CDR3aa: CAWRASGGRETQYF
j_gene: TRBJ1-2; abundance: once; v_gene: TRBV5-6; d_gene: TRBD1; CDR3nt: TGTGCCAGCAGCTGGGGGACAGGGGGCTACACCTTC; CDR3aa: CASSWGTGGYTF
j_gene: TRBJ2-7; abundance: -; v_gene: TRBV5-4; d_gene: TRBD2; CDR3nt: TGTGCCAGCAGGACCGGGACTAGCGGGAGCGGTGAGCAGTACTTC; CDR3aa: CASRTGTSGSGEQYF
j_gene: TRBJ1-5; abundance: few; v_gene: TRBV24-1; d_gene: -; CDR3nt: TGTGCCACCAGTGATTTGCGGCATAGAGAGGGAGAGGGCAATCAGCCCCAGCATTTT; CDR3aa: CATSDLRHREGEGNQPQHF
j_gene: TRBJ1-2; abundance: -; v_gene: TRBV16; d_gene: -; CDR3nt: TGTGCCAGCAGCCCCTATTACTATGGCTACACCTTC; CDR3aa: CASSPYYYGYTF
j_gene: TRBJ2-3; abundance: -; v_gene: TRBV28; d_gene: TRBD2; CDR3nt: TGTGCCAGCAGTCGAAGCGGGAGTGAAGCAGATACGCAGTATTTT; CDR3aa: CASSRSGSEADTQYF
j_gene: TRBJ1-4; abundance: -; v_gene: TRBV5-5; d_gene: TRBD1; CDR3nt: TGTGCCAGCAGCTTGGTACCGACAGGGGATAATGAAAAACTGTTTTTT; CDR3aa: CASSLVPTGDNEKLFF
j_gene: TRBJ2-1; abundance: -; v_gene: TRBV11-3; d_gene: TRBD2; CDR3nt: TGTGCCAGCAGCTTGGAGCGGGAGGGTTACAATGAGCAGTTCTTC; CDR3aa: CASSLEREGYNEQFF
j_gene: TRBJ1-1; abundance: -; v_gene: TRBV7-6; d_gene: -; CDR3nt: TGTGCCAGCAGCTTAGAGACTGTTTCGAACACTGAAGCTTTCTTT; CDR3aa: CASSLETVSNTEAFF
j_gene: TRBJ1-6; abundance: -; v_gene: TRBV6-5; d_gene: TRBD1; CDR3nt: TGTGCCAGCAGTTTAGACAGGGGTTCACCCCTCCACTTT; CDR3aa: CASSLDRGSPLHF
j_gene: TRBJ2-6; abundance: -; v_gene: TRBV4-2; d_gene: -; CDR3nt: TGTGCCAGCAGCCAAGATGGGCTTCAGGGATTGTCTGGGGCCAACGTCCTGACTTTC; CDR3aa: CASSQDGLQGLSGANVLTF
j_gene: TRBJ1-4; abundance: few; v_gene: TRBV7-9; d_gene: -; CDR3nt: TGTGCCAGCAGCACAACCCCCGGCGCAGGGGAAAAACTGTTTTTT; CDR3aa: CASSTTPGAGEKLFF
j_gene: TRBJ2-1; abundance: -; v_gene: TRBV29-1; d_gene: -; CDR3nt: TGCAGCGCACTGCGGGGAATTGGGAATGAGCAGTTCTTC; CDR3aa: CSALRGIGNEQFF
j_gene: TRBJ2-3; abundance: -; v_gene: TRBV6-5; d_gene: TRBD1; CDR3nt: TGTGCCAGTAAGGGACAGTTGACAGATACGCAGTATTTT; CDR3aa: CASKGQLTDTQYF
j_gene: TRBJ2-3; abundance: -; v_gene: TRBV7-2; d_gene: TRBD2; CDR3nt: TGTGCCAGCAGTCCCGGACTAGCGAGAGGGGAAGATACGCAGTATTTT; CDR3aa: CASSPGLARGEDTQYF